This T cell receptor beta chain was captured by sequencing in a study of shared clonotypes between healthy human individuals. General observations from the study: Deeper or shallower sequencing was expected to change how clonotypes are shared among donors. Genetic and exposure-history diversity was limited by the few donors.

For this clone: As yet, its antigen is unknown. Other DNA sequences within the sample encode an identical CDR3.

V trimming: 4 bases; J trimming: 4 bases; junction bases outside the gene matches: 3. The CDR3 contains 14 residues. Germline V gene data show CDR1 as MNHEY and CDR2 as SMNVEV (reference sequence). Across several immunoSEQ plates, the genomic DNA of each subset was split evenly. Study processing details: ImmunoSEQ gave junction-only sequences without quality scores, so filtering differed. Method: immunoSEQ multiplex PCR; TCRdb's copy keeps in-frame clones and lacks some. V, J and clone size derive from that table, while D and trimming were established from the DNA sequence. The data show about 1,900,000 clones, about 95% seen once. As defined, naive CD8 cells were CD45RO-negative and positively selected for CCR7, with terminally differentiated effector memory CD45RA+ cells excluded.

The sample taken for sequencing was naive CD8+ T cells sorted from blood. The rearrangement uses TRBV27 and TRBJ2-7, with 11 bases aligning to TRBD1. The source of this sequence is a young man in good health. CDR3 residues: CASSYGQGAYEQYF. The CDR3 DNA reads TGTGCCAGCAGTTACGGACAGGGGGCTTACGAGCAGTACTTC.